Listed below are T cell receptor beta chains from one sample, sequenced in a study of blood T cell repertoires in COVID-19. Only in-frame clones appear in the TCRdb table, and some are missing; sequencing was by immunoSEQ multiplex PCR. This table has about 220,000 clones, 84% appearing once. The sequenced sample was PBMCs or T cells enriched from blood (not recorded which). The receptor source for this set is a woman aged 40 to 55 who had recovered from COVID-19. CDR3s include the opening cysteine and the closing phenylalanine or tryptophan. Each record gives: V gene, clone size, D gene, J gene, CDR3 protein, CDR3 DNA. D genes are given only for firm matches. Clone size is given for some rows only: seen once, a few or many times, or a class if the clone is expanded.

TRBV2	few	TRBD1	TRBJ1-5	CASSGTGARSGNQPQHF	TGTGCCAGCAGTGGTACAGGGGCCCGCTCAGGGAATCAGCCCCAGCATTTT
TRBV7-9	.	.	TRBJ1-1	CASSLDRERSFF	TGTGCCAGCAGCTTAGACCGTGAGAGGAGCTTCTTT
TRBV29-1	.	TRBD1	TRBJ1-3	CSGQGAGNTIYF	TGCAGCGGTCAGGGGGCTGGAAACACCATATATTTT
TRBV28	.	.	TRBJ2-5	CASSSVWRGRQETQYF	TGTGCCAGCAGTTCCGTGTGGCGGGGACGACAAGAGACCCAGTACTTC
TRBV10-3	.	TRBD2	TRBJ2-1	CAIEDPSGSSYNEQFF	TGTGCCATCGAAGACCCTAGCGGGAGCTCCTACAATGAGCAGTTCTTC
TRBV5-4	once	.	TRBJ2-3	CASSSTGLYTDTQYF	TGTGCCAGCAGCTCCACGGGACTTTACACAGATACGCAGTATTTT
TRBV30	.	.	TRBJ2-7	CAWRAEGEQYF	TGTGCCTGGAGGGCGGAAGGCGAGCAGTACTTC
TRBV24-1	.	TRBD1	TRBJ1-5	CATSDRGQGFNQPQHF	TGTGCCACCAGTGATAGAGGACAGGGCTTCAATCAGCCCCAGCATTTT
TRBV4-1	.	TRBD1	TRBJ1-2	CASSQPGQGSNYGYTF	TGCGCCAGCAGCCAACCCGGACAGGGCTCTAACTATGGCTACACCTTC
TRBV6-5	.	.	TRBJ1-2	CASTKGGSPIYGYTF	TGTGCCAGCACAAAAGGGGGTTCTCCCATCTATGGCTACACCTTC
TRBV14	.	TRBD2	TRBJ2-2	CASSQEGLVKRTGELFF	TGTGCCAGCAGCCAGGAAGGACTAGTTAAGCGGACCGGGGAGCTGTTTTTT
TRBV19	.	TRBD2	TRBJ2-2	CASSIGASGVTGELFF	TGTGCCAGTAGTATAGGGGCTAGCGGCGTCACCGGGGAGCTGTTTTTT
TRBV18	.	.	TRBJ2-7	CASSPPGGAAAEEQYF	TGTGCCAGCTCACCCCCCGGTGGGGCGGCTGCGGAGGAGCAGTACTTC
TRBV27	.	.	TRBJ1-1	CASSFRELTEAFF	TGTGCCAGCAGTTTTCGGGAGCTCACTGAAGCTTTCTTT
TRBV12-3/TRBV12-4	.	TRBD1	TRBJ1-6	CASSDRADSPLHF	TGTGCCAGCAGTGACAGGGCGGATTCACCCCTCCACTTT
TRBV4-1	.	.	TRBJ1-3	CASSQGGGNTIYF	TGCGCCAGCAGCCAAGGGGGCGGAAACACCATATATTTT
TRBV6-2/TRBV6-3	.	.	TRBJ1-5	CASSSSSRGSNQPQHF	TGTGCCAGCAGTTCCTCTTCGAGGGGGAGCAATCAGCCCCAGCATTTT
TRBV7-9	few	.	TRBJ2-3	CASSLPRGTQYF	TGTGCCAGCAGCCTCCCCCGCGGGACGCAGTATTTT
TRBV2	.	TRBD1	TRBJ2-7	CASSQRDSSYEQYF	TGTGCCAGCAGCCAACGGGACAGCTCCTACGAGCAGTACTTC
TRBV12-3/TRBV12-4	once	TRBD1	TRBJ2-5	CASTHPGGETQYF	TGTGCCAGCACCCATCCAGGGGGAGAGACCCAGTACTTC
TRBV10-3	.	.	TRBJ1-5	CAISLTENQPQHF	TGTGCCATCAGTTTGACGGAGAATCAGCCCCAGCATTTT
TRBV11-2	.	TRBD2	TRBJ2-3	CASSFGTSGRGGTQYF	TGTGCCAGCAGCTTCGGGACTAGCGGGAGAGGAGGTACGCAGTATTTT
TRBV9	.	.	TRBJ2-3	CASSVGGTDTQYF	TGTGCCAGCAGCGTGGGCGGCACAGATACGCAGTATTTT
TRBV2	.	TRBD2	TRBJ2-3	CASSAGFSGRYTQYF	TGTGCCAGCAGTGCGGGGTTTAGCGGGCGTTATACGCAGTATTTT
TRBV25-1	.	.	TRBJ1-1	CASSEPGGGTEAFF	TGTGCCAGCAGTGAACCCGGGGGGGGAACTGAAGCTTTCTTT
TRBV25-1	.	.	TRBJ2-1	CASRVDSGPDLLF	TGTGCCAGCAGAGTGGACAGTGGCCCGGATTTACTCTTC
TRBV19	.	TRBD2	TRBJ2-7	CASGTSGDVVQYF	TGTGCCAGTGGGACTAGCGGGGACGTCGTGCAGTACTTC
TRBV24-1	.	.	TRBJ1-5	CATSDSGYSNQPQHF	TGTGCCACCAGTGATTCGGGATATAGCAATCAGCCCCAGCATTTT
TRBV24-1	.	TRBD1	TRBJ1-5	CATSDAGTGVQPQHF	TGTGCCACCAGTGATGCCGGGACAGGGGTTCAGCCCCAGCATTTT
TRBV30	.	TRBD1	TRBJ1-4	CAWSADREEKLFF	TGTGCCTGGAGTGCCGACAGGGAGGAAAAACTGTTTTTT
TRBV28	.	.	TRBJ2-7	CASSERLSSYEQYF	TGTGCCAGCAGCGAGCGGTTGAGCTCCTACGAGCAGTACTTC
TRBV28	.	TRBD1	TRBJ1-6	CASSLTGNSYNSPLHF	TGTGCCAGCAGCCTGACAGGGAACTCCTATAATTCACCCCTCCACTTT
TRBV11-3	.	.	TRBJ1-1	CASSRITRAEAFF	TGTGCCAGCAGCCGAATAACACGTGCTGAAGCTTTCTTT
TRBV2	once	.	TRBJ2-4	CASSRDNKNIQYF	TGTGCCAGCTCCCGGGACAACAAAAACATTCAGTACTTC
TRBV5-4	.	TRBD2	TRBJ2-5	CASSLSRRGQETQYF	TGTGCCAGCAGCTTGTCCAGGCGGGGGCAAGAGACCCAGTACTTC
TRBV9	.	.	TRBJ2-1	CASSVVASQNEQFF	TGTGCCAGCAGCGTAGTGGCTAGCCAGAATGAGCAGTTCTTC
TRBV2	.	TRBD1	TRBJ1-2	CASSPGTGGDGYTF	TGTGCCAGCAGTCCCGGGACAGGGGGGGATGGCTACACCTTC
TRBV7-9	.	.	TRBJ1-1	CASSRGPRAFF	TGTGCCAGCAGCAGGGGCCCGCGAGCTTTCTTT
TRBV5-1	.	.	TRBJ1-1	CASSGRRKGVGSGNTEAFF	TGCGCCAGCAGCGGCCGGCGGAAGGGTGTGGGGAGTGGGAACACTGAAGCTTTCTTT
TRBV3-1/TRBV3-2	.	.	TRBJ2-1	CASSRSSYNEQFF	TGTGCCAGCAGCCGGAGCTCCTACAATGAGCAGTTCTTC
TRBV12-3/TRBV12-4	few	.	TRBJ1-2	CASSLSREGGYTF	TGTGCCAGCAGTTTATCCAGGGAGGGGGGCTACACCTTC
TRBV19	.	TRBD1	TRBJ1-5	CATKPGQFNQPQHF	TGTGCCACCAAGCCGGGACAGTTCAATCAGCCCCAGCATTTT
TRBV19	.	TRBD1	TRBJ1-4	CASSMGQGYEKLFF	TGTGCCAGTAGTATGGGACAGGGGTACGAAAAACTGTTTTTT
TRBV11-3	once	TRBD1	TRBJ2-5	CASTATGAQETQYF	TGTGCCAGCACCGCGACAGGGGCCCAAGAGACCCAGTACTTC
TRBV19	.	TRBD2	TRBJ2-7	CASSTTSGRAYEQYF	TGTGCCAGTAGCACTACTAGCGGGAGGGCCTACGAGCAGTACTTC
TRBV29-1	.	.	TRBJ2-1	CSVGAYNEQFF	TGCAGCGTTGGAGCCTACAATGAGCAGTTCTTC
TRBV30	.	.	TRBJ2-5	CAWSVRGLLETQYF	TGTGCCTGGAGTGTTAGGGGCCTACTAGAGACCCAGTACTTC
TRBV6-4	.	.	TRBJ2-2	CASSLGSTGELFF	TGTGCCAGCAGCCTAGGGAGCACCGGGGAGCTGTTTTTT
TRBV24-1	.	TRBD2	TRBJ2-5	CATSAGLAEETQYF	TGTGCCACCAGTGCGGGACTAGCGGAAGAGACCCAGTACTTC
TRBV5-5	.	.	TRBJ2-2	CASSSSGATGELFF	TGTGCCAGCAGCTCCTCAGGGGCCACCGGGGAGCTGTTTTTT
TRBV2	.	TRBD2	TRBJ2-3	CASRGTSGLPNTQYF	TGTGCCAGCAGGGGGACTAGCGGACTTCCTAATACGCAGTATTTT
TRBV5-4	.	TRBD1	TRBJ2-7	CASSLAGTGAIEQYF	TGTGCCAGCAGCTTGGCCGGGACAGGGGCGATCGAGCAGTACTTC
TRBV5-1	once	TRBD2	TRBJ2-3	CASSGGTRSTDTQYF	TGCGCCAGCAGCGGCGGGACTAGGAGTACAGATACGCAGTATTTT
TRBV19	.	TRBD1	TRBJ1-6	CASSRQGSNSPLHF	TGTGCCAGTAGCCGACAGGGCTCTAATTCACCCCTCCACTTT
TRBV19	.	TRBD1	TRBJ1-5	CASSTSRTGVQPQHF	TGTGCCAGTAGTACCTCCAGGACAGGGGTACAGCCCCAGCATTTT
TRBV7-3	.	TRBD2	TRBJ2-5	CASSPTSGGTQYF	TGTGCCAGCAGCCCGACTAGCGGGGGTACCCAGTACTTC
TRBV5-1	few	.	TRBJ1-5	CASSLAGLGNQPQHF	TGCGCCAGCAGCTTGGCGGGATTAGGTAATCAGCCCCAGCATTTT
TRBV7-7	.	TRBD2	TRBJ2-2	CASSSKLAGESTGELFF	TGTGCCAGCAGCTCAAAACTAGCGGGAGAATCCACCGGGGAGCTGTTTTTT
TRBV30	.	TRBD2	TRBJ2-1	CASRLAGSYNEQFF	TGTGCCTCACGACTAGCGGGCTCCTACAATGAGCAGTTCTTC